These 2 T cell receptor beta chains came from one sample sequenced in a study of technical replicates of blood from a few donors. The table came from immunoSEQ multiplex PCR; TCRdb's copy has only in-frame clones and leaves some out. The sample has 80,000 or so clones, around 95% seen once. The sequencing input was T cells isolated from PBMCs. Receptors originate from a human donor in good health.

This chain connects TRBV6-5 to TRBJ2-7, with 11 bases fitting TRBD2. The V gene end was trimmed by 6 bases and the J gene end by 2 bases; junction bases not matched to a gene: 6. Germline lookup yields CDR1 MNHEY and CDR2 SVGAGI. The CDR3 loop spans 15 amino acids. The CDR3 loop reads CASRLGLAATYEQYF. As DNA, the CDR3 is TGTGCCAGCAGGCTGGGACTAGCGGCTACCTACGAGCAGTACTTC.

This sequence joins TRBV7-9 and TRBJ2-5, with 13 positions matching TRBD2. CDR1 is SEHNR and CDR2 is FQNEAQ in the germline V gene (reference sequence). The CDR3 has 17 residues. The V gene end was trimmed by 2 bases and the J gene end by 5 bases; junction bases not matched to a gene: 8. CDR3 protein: CASSLKTSGRYNETQYF. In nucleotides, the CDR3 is TGTGCCAGCAGCTTAAAGACTAGCGGGAGGTACAACGAGACCCAGTACTTC.